The entry below gives a single T cell receptor beta chain sequence along with its context. While infection was still active, Seattle patients were enrolled and then followed longitudinally. The data stem from a study of blood T cell repertoires in COVID-19. Whole-study context: T cells, B-cell-depleted T cells, or PBMCs supplied cDNA or gDNA.

Clones were read by immunoSEQ multiplex PCR, and TCRdb kept only the in-frame ones, dropping some. The repertoire holds about 230,000 clones, with 85% to 90% as singletons. Specimen: peripheral blood. The TCR sequence derives from a man aged 45-65 years with COVID-19, enrolled during active disease.

The CDR3, as DNA: TGCGCCAGCAGCTTGGCCCGGGGACTAGCGGGGGGGCTCCGGGAGACCCAGTACTTC. Its protein product is CASSLARGLAGGLRETQYF. The J gene is TRBJ2-5, the V gene TRBV5-1; 16 bases agree with TRBD2. Germline CDR1 reads SGHRS; CDR2 reads YFSETQ. Trimming took 0 bases from V and 5 from J; bases not matched to a gene: 10. The CDR3 is 19 residues long.